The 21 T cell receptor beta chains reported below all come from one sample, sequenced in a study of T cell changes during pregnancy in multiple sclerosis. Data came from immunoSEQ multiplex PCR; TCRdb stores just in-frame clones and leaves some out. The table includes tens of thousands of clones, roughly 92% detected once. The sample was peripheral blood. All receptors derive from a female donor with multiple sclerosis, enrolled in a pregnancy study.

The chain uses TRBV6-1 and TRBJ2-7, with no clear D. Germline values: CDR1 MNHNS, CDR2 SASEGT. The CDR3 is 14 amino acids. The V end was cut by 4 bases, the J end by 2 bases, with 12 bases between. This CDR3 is CASSVGSHPYEQYF. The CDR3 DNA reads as TGTGCCAGCAGTGTGGGATCGCACCCCTACGAGCAGTACTTC.

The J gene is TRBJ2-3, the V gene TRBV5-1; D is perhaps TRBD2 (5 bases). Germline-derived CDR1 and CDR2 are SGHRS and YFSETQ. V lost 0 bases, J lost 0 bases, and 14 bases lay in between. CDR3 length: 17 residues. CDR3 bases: TGCGCCAGCAGCTTGGTGAGGGATAGCGCTAGCACAGATACGCAGTATTTT. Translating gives CASSLVRDSASTDTQYF.

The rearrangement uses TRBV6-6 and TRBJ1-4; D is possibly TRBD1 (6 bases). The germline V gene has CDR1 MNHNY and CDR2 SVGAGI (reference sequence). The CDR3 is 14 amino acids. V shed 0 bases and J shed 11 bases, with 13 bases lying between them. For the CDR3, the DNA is TGTGCCAGCAGTTACTCGAGGGACACGGATAAACTGTTTTTT. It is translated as CASSYSRDTDKLFF.

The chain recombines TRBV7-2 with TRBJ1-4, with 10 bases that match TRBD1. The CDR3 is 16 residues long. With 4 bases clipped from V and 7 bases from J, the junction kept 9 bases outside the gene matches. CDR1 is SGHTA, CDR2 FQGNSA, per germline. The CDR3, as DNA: TGTGCCAGCAGCTCGATTCGTGGGACAGGGGCTGAAAAACTGTTTTTT. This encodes CASSSIRGTGAEKLFF.

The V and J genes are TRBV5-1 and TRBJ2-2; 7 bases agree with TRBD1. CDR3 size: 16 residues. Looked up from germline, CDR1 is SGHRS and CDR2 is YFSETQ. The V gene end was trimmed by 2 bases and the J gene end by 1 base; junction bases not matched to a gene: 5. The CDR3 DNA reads TGCGCCAGCAGCTTAAGTCCAGGGGGGAACACCGGGGAGCTGTTTTTT. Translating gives CASSLSPGGNTGELFF.

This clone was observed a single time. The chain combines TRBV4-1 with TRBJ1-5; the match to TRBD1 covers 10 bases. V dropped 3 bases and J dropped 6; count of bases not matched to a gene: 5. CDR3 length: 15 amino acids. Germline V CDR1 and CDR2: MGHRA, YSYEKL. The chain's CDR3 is CASSHPTGGIQPQHF. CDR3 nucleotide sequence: TGCGCCAGCAGCCACCCGACAGGGGGCATTCAGCCCCAGCATTTT.

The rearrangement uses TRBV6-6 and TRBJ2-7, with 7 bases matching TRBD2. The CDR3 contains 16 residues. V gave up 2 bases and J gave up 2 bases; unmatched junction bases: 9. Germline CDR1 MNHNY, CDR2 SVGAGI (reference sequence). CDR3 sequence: CASSYPERGNTYEQYF. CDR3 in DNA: TGTGCCAGCAGTTACCCTGAGCGGGGTAACACCTACGAGCAGTACTTC.

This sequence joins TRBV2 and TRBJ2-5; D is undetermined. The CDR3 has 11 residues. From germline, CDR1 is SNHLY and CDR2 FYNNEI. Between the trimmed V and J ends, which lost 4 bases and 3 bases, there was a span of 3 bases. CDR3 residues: CASSAEETQYF. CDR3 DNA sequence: TGTGCCAGCAGTGCGGAAGAGACCCAGTACTTC.

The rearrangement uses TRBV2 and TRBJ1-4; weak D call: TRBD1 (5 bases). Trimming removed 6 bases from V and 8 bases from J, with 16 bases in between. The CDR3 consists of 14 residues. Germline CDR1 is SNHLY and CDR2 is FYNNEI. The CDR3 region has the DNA TGTGCCAGCAGGCCCGGGACCGGTAGGGAAAAACTGTTTTTT. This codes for CASRPGTGREKLFF.

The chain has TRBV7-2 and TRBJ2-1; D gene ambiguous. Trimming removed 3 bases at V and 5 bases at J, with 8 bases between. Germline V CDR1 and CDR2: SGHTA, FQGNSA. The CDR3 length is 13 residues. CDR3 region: CASSFPAHNEQFF. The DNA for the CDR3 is TGTGCCAGCAGCTTCCCCGCCCACAATGAGCAGTTCTTC.

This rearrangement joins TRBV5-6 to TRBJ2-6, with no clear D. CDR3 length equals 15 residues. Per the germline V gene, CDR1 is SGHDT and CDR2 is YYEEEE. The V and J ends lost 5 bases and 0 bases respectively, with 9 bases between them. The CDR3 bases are TGTGCCAGCAGTTTTACAGACTCTGGGGCCAACGTCCTGACTTTC. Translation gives CASSFTDSGANVLTF.

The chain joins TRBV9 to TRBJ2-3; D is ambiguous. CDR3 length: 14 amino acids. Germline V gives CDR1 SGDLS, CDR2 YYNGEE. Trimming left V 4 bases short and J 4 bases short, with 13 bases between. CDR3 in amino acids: CASSLRFPPDTQYF. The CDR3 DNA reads TGTGCCAGCAGCCTCCGTTTTCCCCCAGATACGCAGTATTTT.

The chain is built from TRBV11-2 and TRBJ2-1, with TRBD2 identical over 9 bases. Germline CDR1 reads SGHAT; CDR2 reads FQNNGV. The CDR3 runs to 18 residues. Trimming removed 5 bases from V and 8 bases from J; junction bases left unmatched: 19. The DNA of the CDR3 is TGTGCCAGCAGCCCCCCCTGGGCCCATAGCGGGAGTGGCGATGAGCAGTTCTTC. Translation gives CASSPPWAHSGSGDEQFF.

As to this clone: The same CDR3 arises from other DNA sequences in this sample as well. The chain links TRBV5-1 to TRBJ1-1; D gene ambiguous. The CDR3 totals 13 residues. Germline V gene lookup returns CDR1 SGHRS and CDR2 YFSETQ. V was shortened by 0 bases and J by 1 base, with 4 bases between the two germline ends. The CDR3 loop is CASSLAGNTEAFF. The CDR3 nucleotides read TGCGCCAGCAGCTTGGCCGGGAACACTGAAGCTTTCTTT.

The CDR3 bases are TGCGCCAGCAGCTTAAGCGGTTACTCCTACGAGCAGTACTTC. It translates to CASSLSGYSYEQYF. The genes are TRBV5-1 and TRBJ2-7; D possibly corresponds to TRBD2 (5 bases). Germline assignment: CDR1 SGHRS and CDR2 YFSETQ. V was trimmed by 2 bases and J by 0 bases, leaving 9 bases between them. CDR3 size: 14 residues.

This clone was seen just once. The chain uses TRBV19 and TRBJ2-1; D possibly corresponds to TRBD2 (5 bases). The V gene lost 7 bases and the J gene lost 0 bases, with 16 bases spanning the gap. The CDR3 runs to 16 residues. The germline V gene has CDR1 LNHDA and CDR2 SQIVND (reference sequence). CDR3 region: CASKNSVGDSYNEQFF. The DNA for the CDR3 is TGTGCCAGTAAAAACAGCGTCGGGGACTCCTACAATGAGCAGTTCTTC. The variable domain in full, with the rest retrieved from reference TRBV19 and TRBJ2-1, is DGGITQSPKYLFRKEGQNVTLSCEQNLNHDAMYWYRQDPGQGLRLIYYSQIVNDFQKGDIAEGYSVSREKKESFPLTVTSAQKNPTAFYLCASKNSVGDSYNEQFFGPGTRLTVL.

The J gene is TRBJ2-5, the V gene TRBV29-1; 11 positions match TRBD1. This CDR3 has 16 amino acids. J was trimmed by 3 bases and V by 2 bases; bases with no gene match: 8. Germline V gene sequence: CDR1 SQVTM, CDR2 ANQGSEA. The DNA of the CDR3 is TGCAGCGTTGAATCCTCCCGGACAGGGGGCAAAGAGACCCAGTACTTC. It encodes CSVESSRTGGKETQYF. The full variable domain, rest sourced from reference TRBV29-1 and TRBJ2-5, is SAVISQKPSRDICQRGTSLTIQCQVDSQVTMMFWYRQQPGQSLTLIATANQGSEATYESGFVIDKFPISRPNLTFSTLTVSNMSPEDSSIYLCSVESSRTGGKETQYFGPGTRLLVL.

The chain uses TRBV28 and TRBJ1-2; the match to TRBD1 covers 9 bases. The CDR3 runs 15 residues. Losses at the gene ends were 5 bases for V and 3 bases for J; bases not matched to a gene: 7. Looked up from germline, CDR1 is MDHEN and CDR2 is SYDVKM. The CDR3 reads CASSPPDRGDYGYTF. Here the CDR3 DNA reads TGTGCCAGCAGTCCTCCGGACAGGGGAGACTATGGCTACACCTTC.

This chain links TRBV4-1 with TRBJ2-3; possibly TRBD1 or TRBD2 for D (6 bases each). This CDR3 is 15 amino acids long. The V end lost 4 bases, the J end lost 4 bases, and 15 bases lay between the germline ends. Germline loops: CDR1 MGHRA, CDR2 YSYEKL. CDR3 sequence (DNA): TGCGCCAGCAGCCCCTATTGGGGGGCCCCAGATACGCAGTATTTT. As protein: CASSPYWGAPDTQYF.

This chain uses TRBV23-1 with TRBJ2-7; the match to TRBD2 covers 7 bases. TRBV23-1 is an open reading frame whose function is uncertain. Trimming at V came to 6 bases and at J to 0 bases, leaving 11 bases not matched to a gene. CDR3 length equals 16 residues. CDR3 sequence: CASSPPEGGISYEQYF. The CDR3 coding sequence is TGCGCCAGCAGCCCACCGGAGGGAGGGATCTCCTACGAGCAGTACTTC.

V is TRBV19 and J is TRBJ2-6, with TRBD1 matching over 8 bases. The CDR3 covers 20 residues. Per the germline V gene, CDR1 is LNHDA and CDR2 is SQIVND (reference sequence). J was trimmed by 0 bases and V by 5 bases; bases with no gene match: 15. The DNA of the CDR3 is TGTGCCAGTAGTGTGGGCCGGACAGGGACCCCCATCTCTGGGGCCAACGTCCTGACTTTC. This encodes CASSVGRTGTPISGANVLTF.